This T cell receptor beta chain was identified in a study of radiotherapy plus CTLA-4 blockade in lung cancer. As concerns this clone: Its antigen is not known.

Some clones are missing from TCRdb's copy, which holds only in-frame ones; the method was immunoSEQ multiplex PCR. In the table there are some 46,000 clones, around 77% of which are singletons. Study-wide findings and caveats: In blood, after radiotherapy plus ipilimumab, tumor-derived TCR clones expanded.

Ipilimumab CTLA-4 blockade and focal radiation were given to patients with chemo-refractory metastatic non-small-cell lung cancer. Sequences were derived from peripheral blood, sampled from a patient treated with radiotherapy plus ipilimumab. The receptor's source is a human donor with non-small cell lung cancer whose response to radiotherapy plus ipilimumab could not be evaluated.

CDR3 sequence: CASSPPISGNTIYF. The CDR3 DNA reads as TGTGCCAGTAGTCCTCCTATCTCTGGAAACACCATATATTTT. This chain connects TRBV19 to TRBJ1-3; D is ambiguous. The germline gives CDR1 LNHDA, CDR2 SQIVND (reference sequence). V gave up 5 bases and J gave up 0 bases, with 8 bases separating them. The CDR3 length is 14 residues.